Following are 2 T cell receptor beta chains from one sample sequenced in a study of blood T cell repertoires in COVID-19. The assay was immunoSEQ multiplex PCR, and TCRdb's table has in-frame clones only and misses some. The sample holds more than 200,000 clones, more than 75% seen once. Material for sequencing was peripheral blood. The receptors were gathered from a woman at least 80 years old with COVID-19, enrolled during active disease.

This sequence joins TRBV7-2 and TRBJ1-5, with D tentatively TRBD1 (5 bases). V was cut by 9 bases and J by 2 bases, with 17 bases left in between. This CDR3 has 15 residues. Looked up from germline, CDR1 is SGHTA and CDR2 is FQGNSA. CDR3 in DNA: TGTGCCAGTGGAGGGAGGGGCCGTGGCAATCAGCCCCAGCATTTT. Residues: CASGGRGRGNQPQHF.

The V gene is TRBV18, the J gene TRBJ1-1; 9 bases match TRBD1. CDR3 length: 14 residues. The junction had 2 bases not matched to a gene; V was cut back by 3 bases and J by 3 bases. CDR1 and CDR2 from the germline V gene are KGHSH and LQKENI. CDR3: CASSPRDRDTEAFF. In nucleotides, the CDR3 is TGTGCCAGCTCACCTCGGGACAGGGACACTGAAGCTTTCTTT.